The 26 T cell receptor beta chains presented below share a single source sample, sequenced in a study of sequential checkpoint blockade in melanoma. Treatment specified: randomized to nivolumab then ipilimumab (arm A) or the reverse (arm B). Some clones are missing from TCRdb's copy, which holds only in-frame ones; the method was immunoSEQ multiplex PCR. Of around 2,200 clones in the sample, over 25% are singletons; the top ten hold approximately 11%. The sample in question was tumor tissue (inferred from file names), obtained from a patient given nivolumab and ipilimumab in sequence. All receptors come from a human donor with melanoma.

By proportion, this clone is medium-sized (0.01 to 0.1%). The chain joins TRBV12-2 to TRBJ2-2; TRBD2 is taken as the D call from the table, unchecked against the DNA. TRBV12-2 is a pseudogene. The CDR3 is 14 amino acids. For the CDR3, the DNA is TGTGCTAGCCGTGGCGGGGTAGGCACCGGGGAGCTGTTTTTT. The encoded protein is CASRGGVGTGELFF.

Judged by abundance, this clone is medium-sized. The V call is TRBV6-8, the J call TRBJ2-7, with 13 bases aligning to TRBD2. Germline CDR1 and CDR2: MNHGY and SAAAGT. V trimming: 5 bases; J trimming: 3 bases; junction bases outside the gene matches: 10. This CDR3 comprises 17 residues. The CDR3 sequence: CASSPRLAGGLHYEQYF. CDR3 coding DNA: TGTGCCAGCAGTCCTCGACTAGCGGGGGGCCTACACTACGAGCAGTACTTC.

CDR3 DNA sequence: TGCAGCGCCGCGGCGGTGAACTATGGCTACACCTTC. Protein sequence: CSAAAVNYGYTF. This chain links TRBV29-1 with TRBJ1-2; D remains ambiguous. The CDR3 consists of 12 residues. V lost 7 bases and J 2 bases, leaving 11 bases between the germline ends. Looked up from germline, CDR1 is SQVTM and CDR2 is ANQGSEA.

J is TRBJ1-2 and V is TRBV6-8; 7 bases fit TRBD1. The CDR3 is 13 residues long. Germline V gene sequence: CDR1 MNHGY, CDR2 SAAAGT. With V trimmed by 10 bases and J by 6 bases, 11 bases remained unmatched. The CDR3 is CAIRGGQGDGYTF. Written as DNA, the CDR3 is TGTGCCATCAGGGGGGGGCAGGGTGATGGCTACACCTTC.

This clone qualifies as medium-sized (0.01 to 0.1%). The chain uses TRBV7-6 and TRBJ1-1; D gene uncertain. Trimming stripped 5 bases from V and 0 bases from J, with 16 bases between. This CDR3 comprises 16 residues. Germline V gene sequence: CDR1 SGHVS, CDR2 FNYEAQ. Here the CDR3 DNA reads TGTGCCAGCAGCCCAGATGGTAGCCAACTGAACACTGAAGCTTTCTTT. It translates to CASSPDGSQLNTEAFF.

This clone was observed a handful of times. The genes are TRBV28 and TRBJ2-7; tentatively, D is TRBD2 (6 bases). V was cut by 8 bases and J by 2 bases, with 13 bases left in between. CDR3 length: 13 amino acids. Germline V gives CDR1 MDHEN, CDR2 SYDVKM. Here the CDR3 reads CASWGVSTYEQYF. CDR3 sequence (DNA): TGTGCCAGCTGGGGGGTTAGCACCTACGAGCAGTACTTC.

By its share, this clone is medium-sized. V usage is TRBV11-3 and J usage is TRBJ2-7; 8 nucleotides match TRBD1. J was trimmed by 5 bases and V by 4 bases; bases with no gene match: 7. This CDR3 spans 14 amino acids. Germline lookup yields CDR1 SGHNT and CDR2 YENEEA. CDR3 loop: CASSSGQGRDEQYF. The CDR3 DNA is TGTGCCAGCAGCTCCGGACAGGGACGCGACGAGCAGTACTTC.

This clone was recorded a few times. The chain couples TRBV9 to TRBJ1-5; no clear D. The CDR3 has 13 amino acids. Trimming stripped 5 bases from V and 0 bases from J, with 6 bases between. Germline CDR1 and CDR2: SGDLS and YYNGEE. The CDR3 protein is CASSSYSNQPQHF. The CDR3 bases are TGTGCCAGCAGTAGTTATAGCAATCAGCCCCAGCATTTT.

This clone was counted only a few times. The V and J genes are TRBV16 and TRBJ1-1; D is ambiguous. Germline values: CDR1 KGHSY, CDR2 FQNENV. Trimming removed 4 bases from V and 0 bases from J, with 15 bases in between. CDR3 length equals 16 residues. The CDR3 loop reads CASSPPGSRLNTEAFF. Here the CDR3 DNA reads TGTGCCAGCAGCCCCCCGGGATCCAGGCTGAACACTGAAGCTTTCTTT. Combining the CDR3 with reference TRBV16 and TRBJ1-1 gives the whole variable domain GEEVAQTPKHLVRGEGQKAKLYCAPIKGHSYVFWYQQVLKNEFKFLISFQNENVFDETGMPKERFSAKCLPNSPCSLEIQATKLEDSAVYFCASSPPGSRLNTEAFFGQGTRLTVV.

This clone was counted a few times. This chain links TRBV6-7 with TRBJ2-3; weak D call: TRBD2 (5 bases). TRBV6-7 is treated as an ORF (open reading frame) with a function not yet certain. Trimming took 6 bases from V and 3 from J, leaving 25 bases between them. This CDR3 comprises 18 residues. This chain's CDR3 is CASSEVPTPAGETDTQYF. The CDR3 coding sequence is TGTGCCAGCAGCGAGGTCCCTACCCCAGCCGGGGAAACAGATACGCAGTATTTT.

This chain links TRBV19 with TRBJ1-2; D is perhaps TRBD1 (6 bases). The V end was cut by 7 bases, the J end by 3 bases, with 12 bases between. The germline V gene has CDR1 LNHDA and CDR2 SQIVND (reference sequence). This CDR3 contains 13 residues. CDR3 nucleotides: TGTGCCAGTATAGGGGGGCCTGACTATGGCTACACCTTC. This translates into CASIGGPDYGYTF.

This clone occurred a few times. This chain links TRBV18 with TRBJ1-2, with 12 bases lining up with TRBD1. The CDR3 is 13 residues long. From germline, CDR1 is KGHSH and CDR2 LQKENI. J gave up 8 bases and V 5 bases, and 3 bases lay outside the gene matches. CDR3 DNA sequence: TGTGCCAGCTCAGCCGGGACAGGGGGCGGCTACACCTTC. This gives the protein CASSAGTGGGYTF.

CDR3 residues: CATSRDRAGGDYGYTF. The CDR3 coding sequence is TGTGCCACCAGCAGAGATCGGGCAGGGGGTGATTATGGCTACACCTTC. V gene TRBV15 combines with J gene TRBJ1-2; TRBD1 matches at 7 bases. The trim removed 0 bases at V and 5 bases at J, leaving 9 bases unmatched. The CDR3 is 16 residues long. Germline-derived CDR1 and CDR2 are LNHNV and YYDKDF (reference sequence).

The rearrangement links TRBV9 to TRBJ2-5, with D unresolved. V shed 7 bases and J shed 4 bases, with 20 bases lying between them. Germline V lookup: CDR1 SGDLS, CDR2 YYNGEE. This CDR3 is built from 15 residues. The CDR3 here is CASADDSTALETQYF. CDR3 sequence (DNA): TGTGCCAGCGCCGACGATTCTACCGCCTTAGAGACCCAGTACTTC.

This clone is labeled as medium-sized. The chain carries TRBV6-8 and TRBJ2-3; perhaps D is TRBD1 or TRBD2 (6 bases each). The germline V gene has CDR1 MNHGY and CDR2 SAAAGT. This CDR3 comprises 14 residues. Trimming cost V 8 bases and J 0 bases, with 12 bases left between them. The CDR3: CASLVGGSTDTQYF. The CDR3 nucleotides are TGTGCCAGCCTCGTAGGGGGGAGCACAGATACGCAGTATTTT.

The rearrangement uses TRBV18 and TRBJ2-7; weak D call: TRBD2 (7 bases). The CDR3 is 14 residues long. Germline lookup yields CDR1 KGHSH and CDR2 LQKENI. Trimming removed 3 bases from V and 3 bases from J, with 12 bases in between. Here the CDR3 reads CASSPGGPLYEQYF. CDR3 nucleotide sequence: TGTGCCAGCTCACCGGGGGGGCCCCTCTACGAGCAGTACTTC.

DNA for the CDR3: TGTGCCTGGGGACAGTACTCTGGAAACACCATATATTTT. The encoded protein is CAWGQYSGNTIYF. V gene TRBV30 combines with J gene TRBJ1-3; TRBD1 might be the D (6 bases). The germline V gene encodes CDR1 GTSNPN and CDR2 SVGIG (reference sequence). This CDR3 has 13 residues. V dropped 5 bases and J dropped 0 bases, with 8 bases sitting between them.

This sequence joins TRBV30 and TRBJ2-7; unclear D gene. The CDR3 sequence is 15 residues long. The V gene's germline CDR1 is GTSNPN and CDR2 SVGIG (reference sequence). Deletions cut 1 base from V and 4 bases from J, with 17 bases between. CDR3 DNA sequence: TGTGCCTGGAGTGGCGGTGGTGACCGGTATTACGAGCAGTACTTC. Translation gives CAWSGGGDRYYEQYF.

The rearrangement links TRBV4-1 to TRBJ1-2; D might be TRBD1 (5 bases). V shed 5 bases and J shed 6 bases, with 19 bases lying between them. The germline gives CDR1 MGHRA, CDR2 YSYEKL. CDR3 length equals 15 residues. The CDR3 is CASSDSWAGTNGYTF. DNA for the CDR3: TGCGCCAGCAGCGACTCATGGGCAGGGACTAATGGCTACACCTTC.

This clone was recorded a few times. The chain is built from TRBV6-8 and TRBJ2-7; the D gene is possibly TRBD2 (5 bases). V was trimmed by 2 bases and J by 5 bases, leaving 13 bases between them. The CDR3 covers 14 residues. CDR1 is MNHGY and CDR2 is SAAAGT in the germline V gene. CDR3 nucleotides: TGTGCCAGCAGTTACGACGGGGTTCTGGACGAGCAGTACTTC. This codes for CASSYDGVLDEQYF.

The genes are TRBV18 and TRBJ2-5; 8 positions match TRBD2. V lost 5 bases to trimming and J lost 5 bases; unmatched junction nucleotides: 4. CDR1 KGHSH and CDR2 LQKENI come from the germline V gene. The CDR3 is made up of 13 amino acids. The CDR3 sequence is CASSEGLEETQYF. Here the CDR3 DNA reads TGTGCCAGCTCAGAGGGACTAGAGGAGACCCAGTACTTC.

The J gene is TRBJ2-3, the V gene TRBV6-8; D is ambiguous. CDR1 MNHGY and CDR2 SAAAGT come from the germline V gene. With 8 bases removed from V and 1 base from J, the gap between germline ends came to 10 bases. The CDR3 has 13 residues. The CDR3 nucleotides are TGTGCCAGCTCCCGGGTCGGCACAGATACGCAGTATTTT. This gives the protein CASSRVGTDTQYF.

This clone was found a few times. This sequence joins TRBV9 and TRBJ1-2; D unclear. V was cut by 7 bases and J by 0 bases, with 7 bases left in between. CDR1 SGDLS and CDR2 YYNGEE come from the germline V gene. The CDR3 runs to 12 residues. This CDR3 reads CASGVTNYGYTF. The CDR3 DNA follows: TGTGCCAGCGGGGTTACTAACTATGGCTACACCTTC.

This clone was counted between two and nine times. The V and J genes are TRBV11-3 and TRBJ1-4, with 7 bases matching TRBD1. From germline, CDR1 is SGHNT and CDR2 YENEEA. J gave up 6 bases and V 5 bases, and 12 bases lay outside the gene matches. The CDR3 spans 16 residues. The CDR3 protein is CASSETTGATYEKLFF. CDR3 bases: TGTGCCAGCAGCGAAACCACAGGGGCGACCTATGAAAAACTGTTTTTT.

The chain employs TRBV18 and TRBJ1-2; D not resolved. Trimming cost V 2 bases and J 8 bases, with 12 bases left between them. Germline V gene sequence: CDR1 KGHSH, CDR2 LQKENI. CDR3 length: 13 residues. The CDR3: CASSPIGERGYTF. The CDR3, as DNA: TGTGCCAGCTCACCAATCGGAGAGCGAGGCTACACCTTC.

The CDR3 DNA reads TGTGCCAGCAGCCTCCGGGACAGGGACAACAATGAGCAGTTCTTC. Its protein is CASSLRDRDNNEQFF. V gene TRBV11-3 combines with J gene TRBJ2-1, with 9 bases fitting TRBD1. The junction had 7 bases not matched to a gene; V was cut back by 5 bases and J by 5 bases. The CDR3 has 15 amino acids. Germline V gene lookup returns CDR1 SGHNT and CDR2 YENEEA.